This T cell receptor beta chain is from a study of cytomegalovirus exposure and HLA in healthy donors. The V gene end was trimmed by 4 bases and the J gene end by 6 bases; junction bases not matched to a gene: 5. The CDR3 has 15 residues. Germline lookup yields CDR1 MNHNY and CDR2 SVGAGI (reference sequence). In regard to this clone: The antigen is not known.

Study results and caveats: Being indistinguishable, some V segments were excluded, TRBV6-2 and TRBV6-3 among them. In a later analysis, a missense DCLRE1C variant was linked to TCR beta V- and J-gene trimming.

PCR employed 60 Vbeta and 13 Jbeta primers. Here immunoSEQ multiplex PCR was the method, and the copy in TCRdb shows in-frame clones only, minus some. This table holds approximately 150,000 clones, about 63% found once. The rearrangement links TRBV6-6 to TRBJ2-1, with TRBD2 identical over 11 bases. Sequencing input: PBMCs. This sequence originates from a woman between 40 and 50 years old in good health and CMV-seropositive. This CDR3 is CASSSPGLAANEQFF. CDR3 nucleotides: TGTGCCAGCAGTTCCCCGGGACTAGCGGCCAATGAGCAGTTCTTC.